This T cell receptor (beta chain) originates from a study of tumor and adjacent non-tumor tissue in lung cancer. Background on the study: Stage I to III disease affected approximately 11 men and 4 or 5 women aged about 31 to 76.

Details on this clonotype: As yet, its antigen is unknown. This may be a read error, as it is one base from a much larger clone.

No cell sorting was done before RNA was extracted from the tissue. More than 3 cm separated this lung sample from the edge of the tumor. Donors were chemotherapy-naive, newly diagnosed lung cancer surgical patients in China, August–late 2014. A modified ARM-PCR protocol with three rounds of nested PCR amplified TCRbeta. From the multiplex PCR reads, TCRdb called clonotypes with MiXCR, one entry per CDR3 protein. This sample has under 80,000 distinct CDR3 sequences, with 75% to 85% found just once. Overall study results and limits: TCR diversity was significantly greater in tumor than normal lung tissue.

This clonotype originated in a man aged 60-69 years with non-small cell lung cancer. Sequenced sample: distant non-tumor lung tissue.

The CDR3 reads CASSLDSTGYTIYF. The CDR3 region has the DNA TGTGCCAGCAGCCTGGACAGCACTGGATACACCATATATTTT. The chain uses TRBV7-8 and TRBJ1-3; D perhaps matches TRBD1 (6 bases). There are 14 residues in the CDR3. Germline CDR1 and CDR2: SGHVS and FQNEAQ.